This T cell receptor beta chain was identified during a study of cytomegalovirus exposure and HLA in healthy donors. PCR used 60 Vbeta primers and 13 Jbeta primers. The data were produced by immunoSEQ multiplex PCR, yet TCRdb's version contains in-frame clones alone and is incomplete. Here the sample spans around 50,000 clones, 83% being singletons. The V gene's germline CDR1 is SGHRS and CDR2 YFSETQ. V shed 1 base and J 4 bases; nucleotides not matched to a gene: 4. This CDR3 is 15 amino acids long. This chain connects TRBV5-1 to TRBJ2-5, with 10 bases lining up with TRBD2. The source is a young man in good health and CMV-seronegative. Sequences were obtained from PBMCs. In DNA, the CDR3 is TGCGCCAGCAGCTTGATAAGCGGGAGGGGAGAGACCCAGTACTTC. Translating gives CASSLISGRGETQYF.